A single sample gave rise to the 24 T cell receptor beta chains below, sequenced in a study of blood T cell repertoires in COVID-19. Only in-frame clones appear in the TCRdb table, and some are missing; sequencing was by immunoSEQ multiplex PCR. This table has 200,000 to 250,000 clones, less than 85% appearing once. The sequenced sample consisted of peripheral blood. The receptors derive from a woman of 80 years or more with active or convalescent COVID-19.

This chain joins TRBV5-5 and TRBJ2-3, with D possibly matching TRBD2 (6 bases). Trimming took 3 bases from V and 3 from J, leaving 14 bases between them. The germline V gene encodes CDR1 SGHKS and CDR2 YYEKEE (reference sequence). The CDR3 length is 15 residues. As DNA, the CDR3 is TGTGCCAGCAGCTCATACGGACTAAGGACAGATACGCAGTATTTT. Translated, it gives CASSSYGLRTDTQYF.

This chain joins TRBV29-1 and TRBJ2-1, with unresolved D. CDR1 and CDR2 (germline): SQVTM, ANQGSEA. The CDR3 sequence is 12 residues long. V was clipped by 4 bases and J by 7 bases, with 11 bases between them. The CDR3: CSVGPQINEQFF. CDR3 nucleotides: TGCAGCGTTGGACCACAGATTAATGAGCAGTTCTTC.

V is TRBV7-2 and J is TRBJ2-5; TRBD2 is a possible D gene (6 bases). Trimming pared 5 bases from V and 4 bases from J, leaving 20 bases between. The CDR3 length is 16 residues. Germline-derived CDR1 and CDR2 are SGHTA and FQGNSA. CDR3 residues: CASSPRLAGRSETQYF. DNA for the CDR3: TGTGCCAGCAGCCCTCGACTGGCGGGAAGGTCAGAGACCCAGTACTTC.

This sequence joins TRBV30 and TRBJ1-2, with TRBD1 matching over 11 bases. Germline V gene lookup returns CDR1 GTSNPN and CDR2 SVGIG (reference sequence). The ends lost 2 bases at V and 7 bases at J; junction bases unmatched: 9. The CDR3 covers 15 residues. In nucleotides, the CDR3 is TGTGCCTGGAGTCGAAACGGACAGGGGGCTTCTGGCTACACCTTC. Translation: CAWSRNGQGASGYTF.

This clone showed up just once. The genes are TRBV29-1 and TRBJ2-2; 7 bases map to TRBD2. Germline V gene data show CDR1 as SQVTM and CDR2 as ANQGSEA. There are 14 residues in the CDR3. The V gene end was trimmed by 6 bases and the J gene end by 1 base; junction bases not matched to a gene: 5. This chain's CDR3 is CSVGGTGNTGELFF. As DNA, the CDR3 is TGCAGCGTGGGGGGGACGGGGAACACCGGGGAGCTGTTTTTT.

Of note for this clone: Other DNA sequences of this sample code for an identical CDR3. The genes are TRBV18 and TRBJ1-1; D not resolved. The V and J ends lost 2 bases and 5 bases respectively, with 9 bases between them. The CDR3 is made up of 13 amino acids. CDR1 and CDR2 from the germline V gene are KGHSH and LQKENI. CDR3 in amino acids: CASSPGRGTEAFF. CDR3 DNA sequence: TGTGCCAGCTCACCAGGGCGAGGGACTGAAGCTTTCTTT. The entire variable domain, with the rest obtained from reference TRBV18 and TRBJ1-1, is as follows: NAGVMQNPRHLVRRRGQEARLRCSPMKGHSHVYWYRQLPEEGLKFMVYLQKENIIDESGMPKERFSAEFPKEGPSILRIQQVVRGDSAAYFCASSPGRGTEAFFGQGTRLTVV.

The chain joins TRBV7-9 to TRBJ2-5, with TRBD1 matching 9 bases. There are 16 residues in the CDR3. The V gene's germline CDR1 is SEHNR and CDR2 FQNEAQ (reference sequence). Germline trimming cut 2 bases from V and 4 bases from J; bases unmatched to any gene: 8. The DNA of the CDR3 is TGTGCCAGCAGCTTATTAGGAGGACAGGGGAGAGAGACCCAGTACTTC. Encoded protein: CASSLLGGQGRETQYF. Supplemented by reference TRBV7-9 and TRBJ2-5, the full variable domain reads DTGVSQNPRHKITKRGQNVTFRCDPISEHNRLYWYRQTLGQGPEFLTYFQNEAQLEKSRLLSDRFSAERPKGSFSTLEIQRTEQGDSAMYLCASSLLGGQGRETQYFGPGTRLLVL.

The genes are TRBV6-6 and TRBJ2-5; D is uncertain. This CDR3 has 13 amino acids. Trimming removed 0 bases at V and 6 bases at J, with 8 bases between. Germline CDR1 and CDR2: MNHNY and SVGAGI (reference sequence). CDR3 sequence (DNA): TGTGCCAGCAGTTACTCGAACTTTCAGACCCAGTACTTC. This translates into CASSYSNFQTQYF.

This clone was observed a handful of times. The chain couples TRBV7-2 to TRBJ2-1; 9 nucleotides agree with TRBD2. The CDR3 contains 16 residues. The ends lost 5 bases at V and 9 bases at J; junction bases unmatched: 14. The V gene's germline CDR1 is SGHTA and CDR2 FQGNSA. This chain's CDR3 is CASSAPGIAGVGEQFF. The DNA for the CDR3 is TGTGCCAGCAGCGCCCCGGGGATAGCGGGAGTCGGTGAGCAGTTCTTC.

The V and J genes are TRBV30 and TRBJ2-7; the D is unclear. Germline values: CDR1 GTSNPN, CDR2 SVGIG (reference sequence). V gave up 0 bases and J gave up 7 bases, with 10 bases separating them. The CDR3 sequence is 12 residues long. The CDR3 sequence: CAWSVHLSEQYF. The CDR3 DNA sequence: TGTGCCTGGAGTGTACATTTGTCTGAGCAGTACTTC.

The chain combines TRBV20-1 with TRBJ1-4; D is unclear. The CDR3 length is 8 residues. Germline loops: CDR1 DFQATT, CDR2 SNEGSKA (reference sequence). The CDR3 loop reads CRPGGLFF. CDR3 coding DNA: TGCCGGCCGGGTGGACTGTTTTTT.

V is TRBV5-1 and J is TRBJ1-2; possible D gene TRBD1, 5 bases. The germline gives CDR1 SGHRS, CDR2 YFSETQ. Trimming took 0 bases from V and 7 from J, leaving 13 bases between them. This CDR3 has 14 residues. CDR3 loop: CASSLAEPGSGYTF. CDR3 DNA sequence: TGCGCCAGCAGCTTGGCCGAGCCAGGGTCTGGCTACACCTTC.

This chain joins TRBV9 and TRBJ1-1; possible D gene TRBD1, 5 bases. CDR1 and CDR2 (germline): SGDLS, YYNGEE. The CDR3 has 17 residues. The V end was cut by 0 bases, the J end by 0 bases, with 15 bases between. As DNA, the CDR3 is TGTGCCAGCAGCGTAGGAGTCAGGGCATACCTGAACACTGAAGCTTTCTTT. It is translated as CASSVGVRAYLNTEAFF.

This sequence joins TRBV27 and TRBJ2-4; 8 positions match TRBD1. The trim removed 4 bases at V and 1 base at J, leaving 3 bases unmatched. The CDR3 has 15 amino acids. CDR1 is MNHEY and CDR2 is SMNVEV in the germline V gene (reference sequence). CDR3 protein: CASSSRGPAKNIQYF. In DNA, the CDR3 is TGTGCCAGCAGTTCCAGGGGGCCGGCCAAAAACATTCAGTACTTC.

V gene TRBV15 combines with J gene TRBJ1-5; maybe TRBD1 (5 bases). From germline, CDR1 is LNHNV and CDR2 YYDKDF (reference sequence). Trimming left V 4 bases short and J 3 bases short, with 16 bases between. The CDR3 is made up of 16 amino acids. For the CDR3, the DNA is TGTGCCACCAGCACAACTGGGACGGACTACAATCAGCCCCAGCATTTT. Translation gives CATSTTGTDYNQPQHF.

This clone has just a few counts. V is TRBV6-5 and J is TRBJ2-1; 7 nucleotides align to TRBD1. Germline CDR1 and CDR2: MNHEY and SVGAGI. V dropped 4 bases and J dropped 6; count of bases not matched to a gene: 6. The length of the CDR3 is 14 residues. The CDR3 loop is CASSSGTEVNEQFF. DNA for the CDR3: TGTGCCAGCAGTTCCGGGACAGAGGTCAATGAGCAGTTCTTC.

The rearrangement joins TRBV7-8 to TRBJ2-7, with D perhaps matching TRBD1 (5 bases). The CDR3 covers 14 residues. The germline CDR1 and CDR2 sequences are SGHVS and FQNEAQ. V gave up 3 bases and J gave up 4 bases, with 13 bases separating them. CDR3 DNA: TGTGCCAGCAGCTTTAGCCAGGGCAGATACGAGCAGTACTTC. Protein: CASSFSQGRYEQYF. Full variable domain (missing parts from reference TRBV7-8 and TRBJ2-7): GAGVSQSPRYKVAKRGQDVALRCDPISGHVSLFWYQQALGQGPEFLTYFQNEAQLDKSGLPSDRFFAERPEGSVSTLKIQRTQQEDSAVYLCASSFSQGRYEQYFGPGTRLTVT.

V usage is TRBV4-2 and J usage is TRBJ1-1; 7 bases match TRBD1. With V trimmed by 6 bases and J by 0 bases, 4 bases remained unmatched. From germline, CDR1 is LGHNA and CDR2 YNFKEQ. The CDR3 runs to 14 residues. Written as DNA, the CDR3 is TGTGCCAGCAGTCCTACAGGGGTGAACACTGAAGCTTTCTTT. This encodes CASSPTGVNTEAFF.

The chain links TRBV11-2 to TRBJ2-4; 9 positions match TRBD1. CDR1 is SGHAT, CDR2 FQNNGV, per germline. Trimming at V came to 8 bases and at J to 1 base, leaving 0 bases not matched to a gene. The CDR3 is 13 amino acids. CDR3 bases: TGTGCCAGCGGACAGGGGGCCAAAAACATTCAGTACTTC. It yields the protein CASGQGAKNIQYF.

The gene calls are TRBV5-1 and TRBJ1-1; 9 nucleotides match TRBD1. Germline lookup yields CDR1 SGHRS and CDR2 YFSETQ. This CDR3 is built from 14 residues. V was clipped by 5 bases and J by 3 bases; unmatched bases: 5. CDR3 protein: CASRVQGAYTEAFF. As DNA, the CDR3 is TGCGCCAGCAGAGTACAGGGGGCGTACACTGAAGCTTTCTTT. Drawing the rest from reference TRBV5-1 and TRBJ1-1, the complete variable domain is KAGVTQTPRYLIKTRGQQVTLSCSPISGHRSVSWYQQTPGQGLQFLFEYFSETQRNKGNFPGRFSGRQFSNSRSEMNVSTLELGDSALYLCASRVQGAYTEAFFGQGTRLTVV.

In its sample, this clone was seen a few times. V is TRBV28 and J is TRBJ2-3, with D unclear. Germline CDR1 MDHEN, CDR2 SYDVKM. Trimming removed 3 bases from V and 0 bases from J, with 10 bases in between. This CDR3 contains 15 residues. The CDR3 region is CASSFSSPSTDTQYF. Here the CDR3 DNA reads TGTGCCAGCAGTTTTTCGTCCCCTAGCACAGATACGCAGTATTTT. Full variable domain (outside the CDR3, taken from reference TRBV28 and TRBJ2-3): DVKVTQSSRYLVKRTGEKVFLECVQDMDHENMFWYRQDPGLGLRLIYFSYDVKMKEKGDIPEGYSVSREKKERFSLILESASTNQTSMYLCASSFSSPSTDTQYFGPGTRLTVL.

CDR3 sequence: CASSSQGSSYNSPLHF. The CDR3, as DNA: TGCGCCAGCAGCTCCCAGGGGTCCTCCTATAATTCACCCCTCCACTTT. The chain combines TRBV5-1 with TRBJ1-6; a weak D match, TRBD1 (6 bases). This CDR3 region has 16 residues. Germline V lookup: CDR1 SGHRS, CDR2 YFSETQ. V shed 3 bases and J shed 0 bases, with 10 bases lying between them.

The V gene is TRBV30, the J gene TRBJ1-6; weak D call: TRBD1 (6 bases). CDR1 and CDR2 (germline): GTSNPN, SVGIG (reference sequence). The CDR3 contains 16 residues. Trimming shortened V by 1 base and J by 5 bases, and 15 bases separated the two germline ends. The CDR3 DNA sequence: TGTGCCTGGAGTGGCCTGGGGGGGGCCAATAATTCACCCCTCCACTTT. Its protein is CAWSGLGGANNSPLHF.

As to this clone: An end of the junction differs from the germline gene, which may be a read error. J is TRBJ2-7 and V is TRBV20-1; maybe TRBD1 (5 bases). CDR3 size: 11 residues. Germline CDR1 reads DFQATT; CDR2 reads SNEGSKA (reference sequence). CDR3 sequence reads: CRATQGYEQYF. CDR3 DNA sequence: TGCAGGGCTACGCAGGGTTACGAGCAGTACTTC.